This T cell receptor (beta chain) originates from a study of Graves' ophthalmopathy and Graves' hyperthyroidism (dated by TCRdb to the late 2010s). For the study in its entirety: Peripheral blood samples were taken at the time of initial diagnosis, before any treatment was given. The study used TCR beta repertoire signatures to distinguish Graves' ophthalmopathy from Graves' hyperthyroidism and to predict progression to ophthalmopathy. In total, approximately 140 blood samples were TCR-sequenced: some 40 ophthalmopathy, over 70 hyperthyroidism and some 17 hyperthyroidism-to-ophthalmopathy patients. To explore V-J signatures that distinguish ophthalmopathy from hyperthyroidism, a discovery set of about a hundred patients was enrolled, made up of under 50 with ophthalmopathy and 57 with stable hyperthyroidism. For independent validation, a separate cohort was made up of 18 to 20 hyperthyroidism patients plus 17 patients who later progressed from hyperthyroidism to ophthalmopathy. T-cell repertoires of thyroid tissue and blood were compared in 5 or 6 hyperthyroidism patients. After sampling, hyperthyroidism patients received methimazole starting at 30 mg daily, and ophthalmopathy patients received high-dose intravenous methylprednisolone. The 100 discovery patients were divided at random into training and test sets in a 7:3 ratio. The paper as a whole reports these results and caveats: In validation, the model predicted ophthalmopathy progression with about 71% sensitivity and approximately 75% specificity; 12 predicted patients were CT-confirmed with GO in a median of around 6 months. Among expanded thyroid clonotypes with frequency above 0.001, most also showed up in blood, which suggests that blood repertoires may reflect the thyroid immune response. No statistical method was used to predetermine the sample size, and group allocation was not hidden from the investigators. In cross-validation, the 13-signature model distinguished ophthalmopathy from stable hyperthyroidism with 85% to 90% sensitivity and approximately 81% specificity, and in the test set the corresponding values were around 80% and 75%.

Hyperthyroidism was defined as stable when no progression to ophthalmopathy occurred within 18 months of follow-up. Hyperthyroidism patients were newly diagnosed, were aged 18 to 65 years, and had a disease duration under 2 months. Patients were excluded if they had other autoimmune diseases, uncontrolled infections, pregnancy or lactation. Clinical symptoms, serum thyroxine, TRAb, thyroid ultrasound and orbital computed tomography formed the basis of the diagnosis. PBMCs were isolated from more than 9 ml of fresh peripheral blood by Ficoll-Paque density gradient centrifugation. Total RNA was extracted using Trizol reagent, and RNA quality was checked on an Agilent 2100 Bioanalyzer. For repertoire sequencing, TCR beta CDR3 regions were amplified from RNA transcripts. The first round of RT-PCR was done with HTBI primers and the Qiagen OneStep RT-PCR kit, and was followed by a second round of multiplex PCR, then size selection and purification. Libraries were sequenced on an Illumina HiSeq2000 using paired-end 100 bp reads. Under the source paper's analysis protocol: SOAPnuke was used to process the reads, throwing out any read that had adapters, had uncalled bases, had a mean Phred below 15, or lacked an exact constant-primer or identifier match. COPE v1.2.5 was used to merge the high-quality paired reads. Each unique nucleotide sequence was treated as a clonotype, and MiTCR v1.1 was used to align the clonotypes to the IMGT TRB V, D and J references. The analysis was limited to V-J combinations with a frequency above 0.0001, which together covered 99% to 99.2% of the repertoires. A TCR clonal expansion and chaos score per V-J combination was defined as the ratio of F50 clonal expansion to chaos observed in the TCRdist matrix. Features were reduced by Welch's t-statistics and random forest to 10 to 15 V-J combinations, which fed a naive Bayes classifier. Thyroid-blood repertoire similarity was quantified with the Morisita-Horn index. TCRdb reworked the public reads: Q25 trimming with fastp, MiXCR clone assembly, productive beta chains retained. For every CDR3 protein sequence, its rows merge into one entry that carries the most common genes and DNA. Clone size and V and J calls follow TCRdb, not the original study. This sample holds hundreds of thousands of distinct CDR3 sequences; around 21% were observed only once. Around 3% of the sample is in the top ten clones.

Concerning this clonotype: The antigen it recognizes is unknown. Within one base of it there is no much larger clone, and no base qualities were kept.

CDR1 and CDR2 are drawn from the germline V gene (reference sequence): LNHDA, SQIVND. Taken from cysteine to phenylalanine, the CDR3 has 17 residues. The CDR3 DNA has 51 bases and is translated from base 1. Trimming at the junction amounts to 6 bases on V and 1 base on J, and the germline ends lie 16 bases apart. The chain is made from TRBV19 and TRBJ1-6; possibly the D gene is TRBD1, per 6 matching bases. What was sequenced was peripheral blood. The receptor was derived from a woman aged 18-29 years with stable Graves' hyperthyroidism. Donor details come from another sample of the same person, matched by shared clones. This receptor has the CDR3 CASSQSATGSYNSPLHF. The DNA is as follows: TGTGCCAGTAGCCAATCGGCGACAGGTTCCTATAATTCACCCCTCCACTTT.